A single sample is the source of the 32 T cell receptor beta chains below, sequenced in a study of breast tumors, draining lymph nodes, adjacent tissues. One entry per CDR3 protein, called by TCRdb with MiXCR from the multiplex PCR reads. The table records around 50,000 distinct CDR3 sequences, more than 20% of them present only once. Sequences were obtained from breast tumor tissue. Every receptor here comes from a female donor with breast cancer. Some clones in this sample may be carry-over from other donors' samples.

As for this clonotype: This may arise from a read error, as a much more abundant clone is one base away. This CDR3 is CASSPSWGANQPQHF. The CDR3 bases are TGTGCCAGCTCACCATCGTGGGGCGCCAATCAGCCCCAGCATTTT. This chain joins TRBV18 and TRBJ1-5; possible D gene TRBD1, 5 bases. CDR1 is KGHSH, CDR2 LQKENI, per germline. The CDR3 is made up of 15 amino acids. Trimming removed 2 bases from V and 3 bases from J, with 11 bases in between. The complete variable domain, with remaining parts taken from reference TRBV18 and TRBJ1-5, reads NAGVMQNPRHLVRRRGQEARLRCSPMKGHSHVYWYRQLPEEGLKFMVYLQKENIIDESGMPKERFSAEFPKEGPSILRIQQVVRGDSAAYFCASSPSWGANQPQHFGDGTRLSIL.

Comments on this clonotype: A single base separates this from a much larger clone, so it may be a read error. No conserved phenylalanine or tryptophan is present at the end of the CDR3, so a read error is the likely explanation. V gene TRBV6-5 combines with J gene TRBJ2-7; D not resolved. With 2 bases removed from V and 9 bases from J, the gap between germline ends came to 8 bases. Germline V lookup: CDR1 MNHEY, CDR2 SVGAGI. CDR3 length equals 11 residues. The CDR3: CASSYPGGQYL. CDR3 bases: TGTGCCAGCAGTTACCCGGGCGGGCAGTACCTC.

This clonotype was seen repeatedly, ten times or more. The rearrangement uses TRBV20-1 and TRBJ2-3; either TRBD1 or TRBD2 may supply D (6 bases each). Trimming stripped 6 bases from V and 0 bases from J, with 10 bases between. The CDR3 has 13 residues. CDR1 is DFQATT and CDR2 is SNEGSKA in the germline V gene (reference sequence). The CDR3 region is CSAGGRSTDTQYF. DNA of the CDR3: TGCAGTGCGGGGGGCCGAAGCACAGATACGCAGTATTTT.

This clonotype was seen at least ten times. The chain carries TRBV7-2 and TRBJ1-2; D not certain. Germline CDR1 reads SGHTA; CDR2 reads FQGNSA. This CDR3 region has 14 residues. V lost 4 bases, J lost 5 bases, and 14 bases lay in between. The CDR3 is CASSSSRATYGYTF. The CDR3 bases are TGTGCCAGCAGCTCATCCCGGGCAACATATGGCTACACCTTC. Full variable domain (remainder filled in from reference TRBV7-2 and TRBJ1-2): GAGVSQSPSNKVTEKGKDVELRCDPISGHTALYWYRQSLGQGLEFLIYFQGNSAPDKSGLPSDRFSAERTGGSVSTLTIQRTQQEDSAVYLCASSSSRATYGYTFGSGTRLTVV.

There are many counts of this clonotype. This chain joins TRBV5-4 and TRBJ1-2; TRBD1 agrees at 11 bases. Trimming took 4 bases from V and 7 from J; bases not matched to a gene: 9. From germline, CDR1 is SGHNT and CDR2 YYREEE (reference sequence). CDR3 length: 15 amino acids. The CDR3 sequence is CASSQPGQGGSGYTF. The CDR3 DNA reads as TGTGCCAGCAGCCAACCGGGACAGGGGGGTTCTGGCTACACCTTC.

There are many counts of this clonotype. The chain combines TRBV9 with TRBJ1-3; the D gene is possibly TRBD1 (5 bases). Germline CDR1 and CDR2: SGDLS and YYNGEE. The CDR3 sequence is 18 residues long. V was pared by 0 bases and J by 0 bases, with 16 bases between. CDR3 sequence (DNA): TGTGCCAGCAGCGTAGGCGAAGGGACGACCTTCTCTGGAAACACCATATATTTT. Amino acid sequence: CASSVGEGTTFSGNTIYF. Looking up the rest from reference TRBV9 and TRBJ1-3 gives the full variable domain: DSGVTQTPKHLITATGQRVTLRCSPRSGDLSVYWYQQSLDQGLQFLIQYYNGEERAKGNILERFSAQQFPDLHSELNLSSLELGDSALYFCASSVGEGTTFSGNTIYFGEGSWLTVV.

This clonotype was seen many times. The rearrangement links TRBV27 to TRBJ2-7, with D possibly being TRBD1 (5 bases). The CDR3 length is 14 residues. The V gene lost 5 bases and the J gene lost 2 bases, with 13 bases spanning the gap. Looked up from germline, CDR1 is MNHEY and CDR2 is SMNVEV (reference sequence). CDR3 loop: CASSRETVPYEQYF. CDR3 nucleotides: TGTGCCAGCAGTAGAGAGACAGTACCCTACGAGCAGTACTTC.

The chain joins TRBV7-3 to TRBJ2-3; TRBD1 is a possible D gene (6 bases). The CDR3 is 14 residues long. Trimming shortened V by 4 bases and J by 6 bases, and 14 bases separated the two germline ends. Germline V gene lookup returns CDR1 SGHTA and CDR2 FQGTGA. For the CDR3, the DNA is TGTGCCAGCAGCTCACAGGGAAATCGGGATACGCAGTATTTT. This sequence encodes CASSSQGNRDTQYF. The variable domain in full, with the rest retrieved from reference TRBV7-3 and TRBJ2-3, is GAGVSQTPSNKVTEKGKYVELRCDPISGHTALYWYRQSLGQGPEFLIYFQGTGAADDSGLPNDRFFAVRPEGSVSTLKIQRTERGDSAVYLCASSSQGNRDTQYFGPGTRLTVL.

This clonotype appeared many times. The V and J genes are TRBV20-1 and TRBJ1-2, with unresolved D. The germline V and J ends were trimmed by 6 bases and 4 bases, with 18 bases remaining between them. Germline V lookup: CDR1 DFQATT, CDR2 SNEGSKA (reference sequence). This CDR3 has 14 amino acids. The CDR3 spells CSAPGPTPTYGYTF. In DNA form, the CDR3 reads TGCAGTGCGCCGGGCCCAACTCCGACCTATGGCTACACCTTC.

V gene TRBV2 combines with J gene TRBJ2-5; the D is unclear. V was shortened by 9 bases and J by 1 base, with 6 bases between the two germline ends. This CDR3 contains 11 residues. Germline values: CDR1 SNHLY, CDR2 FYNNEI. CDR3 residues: CASDLQETQYF. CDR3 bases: TGTGCCAGTGATCTCCAAGAGACCCAGTACTTC.

The CDR3 DNA sequence: TGTGCCAGCAGTTTATCGTCCGCCTACAATGAGCAGTTCTTC. This translates into CASSLSSAYNEQFF. The chain recombines TRBV27 with TRBJ2-1; D remains ambiguous. V was trimmed by 0 bases and J by 2 bases, leaving 5 bases between them. CDR1 and CDR2 from the germline V gene are MNHEY and SMNVEV (reference sequence). The CDR3 is 14 residues long.

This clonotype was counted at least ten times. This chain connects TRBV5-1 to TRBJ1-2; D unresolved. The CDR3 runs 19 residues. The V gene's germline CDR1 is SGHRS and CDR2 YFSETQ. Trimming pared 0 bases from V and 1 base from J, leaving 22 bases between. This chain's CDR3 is CASSLAVKGVKTINYGYTF. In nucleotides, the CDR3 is TGCGCCAGCAGCTTGGCCGTAAAAGGAGTGAAGACCATTAACTATGGCTACACCTTC.

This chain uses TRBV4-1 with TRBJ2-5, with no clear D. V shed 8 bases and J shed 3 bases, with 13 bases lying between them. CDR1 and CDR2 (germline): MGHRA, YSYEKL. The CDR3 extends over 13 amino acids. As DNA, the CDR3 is TGCGCCAGCTCCCCGGCCCCCAAAGAGACCCAGTACTTC. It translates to CASSPAPKETQYF.

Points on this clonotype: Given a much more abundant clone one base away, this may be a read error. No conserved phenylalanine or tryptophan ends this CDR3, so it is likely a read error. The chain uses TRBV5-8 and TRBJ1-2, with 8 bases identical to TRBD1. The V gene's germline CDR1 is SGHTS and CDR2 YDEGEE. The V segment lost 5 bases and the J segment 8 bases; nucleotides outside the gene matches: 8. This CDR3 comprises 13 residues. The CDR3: CASRPQGAKGYTL. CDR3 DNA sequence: TGTGCCAGCAGGCCTCAGGGGGCAAAGGGCTACACCCTC.

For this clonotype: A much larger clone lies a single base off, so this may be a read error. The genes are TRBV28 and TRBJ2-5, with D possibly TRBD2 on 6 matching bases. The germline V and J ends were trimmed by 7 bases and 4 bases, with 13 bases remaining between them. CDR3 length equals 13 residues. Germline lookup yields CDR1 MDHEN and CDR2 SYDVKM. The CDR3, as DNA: TGTGCCAGCAATGGGGGGAGTCGAGAGACCCAGTACTTC. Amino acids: CASNGGSRETQYF.

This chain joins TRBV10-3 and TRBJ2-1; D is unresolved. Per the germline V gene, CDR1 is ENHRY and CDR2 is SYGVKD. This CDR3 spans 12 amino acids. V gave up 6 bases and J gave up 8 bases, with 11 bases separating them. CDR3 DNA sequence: TGTGCCATCAGCCAAGACCCGGATGAGCAGTTCTTC. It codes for CAISQDPDEQFF.

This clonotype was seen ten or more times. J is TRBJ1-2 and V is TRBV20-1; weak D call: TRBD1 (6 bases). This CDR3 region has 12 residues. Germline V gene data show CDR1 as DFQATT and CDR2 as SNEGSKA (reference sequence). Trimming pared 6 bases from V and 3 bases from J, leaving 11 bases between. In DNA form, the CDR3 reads TGCAGTGCACCCGGGGGCGACTATGGCTACACCTTC. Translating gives CSAPGGDYGYTF.

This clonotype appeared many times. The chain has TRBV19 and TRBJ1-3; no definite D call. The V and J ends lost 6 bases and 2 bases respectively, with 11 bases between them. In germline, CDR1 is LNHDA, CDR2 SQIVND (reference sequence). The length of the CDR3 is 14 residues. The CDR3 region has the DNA TGTGCCAGTAGCCCCAGGTGCACTGGAAACACCATATATTTT. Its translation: CASSPRCTGNTIYF.

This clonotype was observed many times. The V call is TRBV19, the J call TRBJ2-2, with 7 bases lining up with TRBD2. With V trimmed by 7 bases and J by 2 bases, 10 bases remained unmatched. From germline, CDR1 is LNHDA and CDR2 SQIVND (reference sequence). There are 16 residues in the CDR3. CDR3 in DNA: TGTGCCAGTACCCCTCTGAGCGGGACTAACACCGGGGAGCTGTTTTTT. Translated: CASTPLSGTNTGELFF.

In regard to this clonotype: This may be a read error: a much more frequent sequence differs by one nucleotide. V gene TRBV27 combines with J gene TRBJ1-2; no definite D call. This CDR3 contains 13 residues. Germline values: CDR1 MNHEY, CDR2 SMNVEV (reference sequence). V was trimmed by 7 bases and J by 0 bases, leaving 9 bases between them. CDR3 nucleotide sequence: TGTGCCAGCAATGCAGACACTAACTATGGCTACACCTTC. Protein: CASNADTNYGYTF.

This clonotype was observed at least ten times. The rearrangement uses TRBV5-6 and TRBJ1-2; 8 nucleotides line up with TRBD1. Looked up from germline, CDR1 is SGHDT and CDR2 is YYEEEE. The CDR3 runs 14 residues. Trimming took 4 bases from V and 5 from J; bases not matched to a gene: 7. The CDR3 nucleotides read TGTGCCAGCAGCCCCAGGGGGCCCAGTTATGGCTACACCTTC. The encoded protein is CASSPRGPSYGYTF.

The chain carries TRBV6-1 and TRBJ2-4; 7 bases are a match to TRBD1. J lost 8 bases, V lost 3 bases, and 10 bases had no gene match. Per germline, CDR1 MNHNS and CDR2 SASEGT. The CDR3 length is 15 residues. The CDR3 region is CASSERLQGVDIQYF. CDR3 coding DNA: TGTGCCAGCAGTGAGAGGTTGCAGGGGGTGGACATTCAGTACTTC.

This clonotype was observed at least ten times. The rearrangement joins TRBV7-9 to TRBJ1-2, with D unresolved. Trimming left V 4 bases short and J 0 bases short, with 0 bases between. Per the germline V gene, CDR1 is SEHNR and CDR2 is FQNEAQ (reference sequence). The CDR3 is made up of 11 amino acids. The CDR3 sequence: CASSSNYGYTF. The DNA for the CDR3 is TGTGCCAGCAGCTCTAACTATGGCTACACCTTC.

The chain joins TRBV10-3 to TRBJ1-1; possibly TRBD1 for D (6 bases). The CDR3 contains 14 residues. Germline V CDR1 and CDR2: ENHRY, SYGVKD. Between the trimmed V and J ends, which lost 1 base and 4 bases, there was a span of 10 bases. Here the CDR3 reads CAISEYRVFTEAFF. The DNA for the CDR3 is TGTGCCATCAGTGAGTACAGGGTTTTCACTGAAGCTTTCTTT.

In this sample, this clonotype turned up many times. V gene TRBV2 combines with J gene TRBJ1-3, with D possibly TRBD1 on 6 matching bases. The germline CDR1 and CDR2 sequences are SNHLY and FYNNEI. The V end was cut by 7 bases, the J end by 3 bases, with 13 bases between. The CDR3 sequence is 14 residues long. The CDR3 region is CASNVQGYGNTIYF. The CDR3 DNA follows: TGTGCCAGCAACGTACAGGGATATGGAAACACCATATATTTT.

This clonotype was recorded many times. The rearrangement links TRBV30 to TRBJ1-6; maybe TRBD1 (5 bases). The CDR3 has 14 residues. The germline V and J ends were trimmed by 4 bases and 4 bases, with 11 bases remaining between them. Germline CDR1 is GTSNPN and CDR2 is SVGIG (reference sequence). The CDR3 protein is CAWNWGLYNSPLHF. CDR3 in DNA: TGTGCCTGGAATTGGGGACTTTATAATTCACCCCTCCACTTT.

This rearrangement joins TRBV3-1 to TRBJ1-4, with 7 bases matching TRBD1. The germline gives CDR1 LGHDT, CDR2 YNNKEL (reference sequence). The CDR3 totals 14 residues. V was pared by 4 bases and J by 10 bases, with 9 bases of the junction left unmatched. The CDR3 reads CASSRGPGQTKLFF. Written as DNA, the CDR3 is TGTGCCAGCAGCCGCGGACCGGGACAGACAAAACTGTTTTTT. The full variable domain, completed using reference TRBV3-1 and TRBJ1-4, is DTAVSQTPKYLVTQMGNDKSIKCEQNLGHDTMYWYKQDSKKFLKIMFSYNNKELIINETVPNRFSPKSPDKAHLNLHINSLELGDSAVYFCASSRGPGQTKLFFGSGTQLSVL.

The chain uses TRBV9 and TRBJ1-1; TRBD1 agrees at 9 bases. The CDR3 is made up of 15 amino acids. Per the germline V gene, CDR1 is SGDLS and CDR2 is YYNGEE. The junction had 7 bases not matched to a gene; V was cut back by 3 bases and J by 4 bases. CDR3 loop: CASSARTGVATEAFF. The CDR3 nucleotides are TGTGCCAGCAGCGCACGGACAGGGGTGGCCACTGAAGCTTTCTTT.

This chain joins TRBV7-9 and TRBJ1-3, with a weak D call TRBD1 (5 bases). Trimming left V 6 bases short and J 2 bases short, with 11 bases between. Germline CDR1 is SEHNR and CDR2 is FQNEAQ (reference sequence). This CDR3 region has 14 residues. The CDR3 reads CASSSGGTGNTIYF. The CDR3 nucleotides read TGTGCCAGCAGTAGTGGGGGTACTGGAAACACCATATATTTT.

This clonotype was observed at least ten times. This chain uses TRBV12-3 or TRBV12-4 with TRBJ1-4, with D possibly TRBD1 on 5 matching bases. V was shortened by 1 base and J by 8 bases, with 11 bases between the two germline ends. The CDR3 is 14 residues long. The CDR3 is CASSLDSWGEKLFF. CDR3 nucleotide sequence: TGTGCCAGCAGTTTAGACAGTTGGGGCGAAAAACTGTTTTTT.

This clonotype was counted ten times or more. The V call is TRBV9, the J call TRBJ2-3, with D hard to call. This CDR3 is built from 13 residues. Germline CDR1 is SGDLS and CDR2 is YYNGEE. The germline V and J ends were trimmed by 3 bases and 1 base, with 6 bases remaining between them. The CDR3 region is CASSGPGTDTQYF. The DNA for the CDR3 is TGTGCCAGCAGCGGTCCTGGCACAGATACGCAGTATTTT.

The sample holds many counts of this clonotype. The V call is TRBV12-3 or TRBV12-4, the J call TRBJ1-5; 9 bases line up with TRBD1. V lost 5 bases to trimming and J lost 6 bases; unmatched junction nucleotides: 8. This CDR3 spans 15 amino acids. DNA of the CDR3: TGTGCCAGCAGTCCGGACAGGGGTTCTATTCAGCCCCAGCATTTT. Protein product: CASSPDRGSIQPQHF.